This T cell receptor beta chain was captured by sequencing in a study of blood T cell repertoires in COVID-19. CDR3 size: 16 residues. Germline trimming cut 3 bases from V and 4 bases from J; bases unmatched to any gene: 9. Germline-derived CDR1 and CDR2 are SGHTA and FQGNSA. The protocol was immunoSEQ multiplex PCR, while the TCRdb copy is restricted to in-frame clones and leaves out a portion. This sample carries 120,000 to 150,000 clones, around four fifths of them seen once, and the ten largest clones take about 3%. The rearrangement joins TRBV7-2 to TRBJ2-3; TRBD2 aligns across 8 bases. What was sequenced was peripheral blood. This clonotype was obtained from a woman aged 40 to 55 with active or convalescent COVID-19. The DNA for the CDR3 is TGTGCCAGCAGCTTTCTTCCGGGAGGGCAGGCAGATACGCAGTATTTT. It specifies CASSFLPGGQADTQYF.